A selection of T cell receptor beta chains follows, all from one sample in a study of PD-L1 blockade in urothelial cancer. Here immunoSEQ multiplex PCR was the method, and the copy in TCRdb shows in-frame clones only, minus some. The table lists about 100,000 clones, roughly nine tenths of them singletons. The sample here was PBMCs, taken around atezolizumab (anti-PD-L1) treatment. The receptors were sampled from a woman aged 80 or over with urothelial cancer. Each CDR3 is given with its conserved first and last residue. D genes are given only for firm matches.

TRBV18	TRBD2	TRBJ2-3	15	CASFLAGPSTDTQYF
TRBV7-9	TRBD1	TRBJ1-4	15	CASSSPETGGEKLFF
TRBV9	TRBD2	TRBJ2-7	16	CASSVMVEAGRTEQYF
TRBV9	-	TRBJ2-6	15	CASRPVVVGANVLTF
TRBV28	-	TRBJ1-4	14	CASSFGGANEKLFF
TRBV5-4	TRBD1	TRBJ2-6	19	CASSFLRPGGLSGANVLTF
TRBV2	TRBD1	TRBJ1-1	14	CASRGQGAGTEAFF
TRBV12-5	TRBD2	TRBJ2-7	14	CASAPSGAFYEQYF
TRBV7-2	TRBD1	TRBJ1-1	15	CASSYRRQGVTEAFF
TRBV5-1	-	TRBJ1-1	14	CASSLERGRTEAFF
TRBV27	-	TRBJ2-7	14	CASSFGGVSYEQYF
TRBV9	-	TRBJ2-7	14	CASSVGRSSYEQYF
TRBV30	TRBD1	TRBJ1-1	14	CAWTGTGANTEAFF
TRBV5-5	TRBD1	TRBJ2-7	14	CASSRDRGRGEQYF
TRBV6-6	TRBD1	TRBJ2-2	16	CASRATGGGNTGELFF
TRBV10-2	TRBD2	TRBJ2-1	17	CASSGGTSAKVHNEQFF
TRBV5-4	-	TRBJ1-5	14	CASSSGTSNQPQHF
TRBV5-1	TRBD1	TRBJ2-7	13	CASSSGQDYEQYF
TRBV4-1	-	TRBJ1-1	13	CASSLGFRTEAFF
TRBV5-6	-	TRBJ2-1	15	CASSTKPTSYNEQFF
TRBV2	-	TRBJ1-5	13	CASTPGGLQPQHF
TRBV7-3	TRBD1	TRBJ2-5	14	CASSLQGAGETQYF
TRBV7-3	-	TRBJ1-2	15	CASSLMADINYGYTF
TRBV11-2	TRBD1	TRBJ2-1	16	CASSQPDRGPYNEQFF
TRBV28	TRBD2	TRBJ2-2	16	CASSLWMSGGPGELFF
TRBV9	TRBD1	TRBJ1-1	13	CASRQGPNTEAFF
TRBV6-5	-	TRBJ2-1	14	CASSDTVGYNEQFF
TRBV27	-	TRBJ2-3	12	CASSRGSGPSNF